This T cell receptor (beta chain) is from a study of blood T cell repertoires in COVID-19. Overall study: Both acute and convalescent COVID-19 samples were obtained from the United States, Italy and Spain. From T cells, B-cell-depleted T cells, or PBMCs came the material, which was cDNA or gDNA.

Original data processing: Estimation of nucleated cell counts was performed using reference gene primer amplification. Profiled with immunoSEQ multiplex PCR; TCRdb holds only in-frame clones, not every one. V and J calls plus clone size are reproduced from that table; the DNA served to infer D and trimming. This table has around 62,000 clones, around 89% appearing once. V gave up 0 bases and J gave up 13 bases; unmatched junction bases: 11. Germline V CDR1 and CDR2: MGHRA, YSYEKL. The CDR3 loop spans 15 amino acids. The rearrangement uses TRBV4-1 and TRBJ2-1; the match to TRBD2 covers 8 bases. The source of this sequence is a woman aged 60-75 years with acute or convalescent COVID-19. The specimen sequenced was peripheral blood. CDR3 protein: CASSQEEAGAILQFF. DNA of the CDR3: TGCGCCAGCAGCCAAGAGGAAGCGGGGGCCATTCTCCAGTTCTTC.